This record covers a single T cell receptor (beta chain). Donors in the study were healthy people who gave bone marrow. This record comes from a study of cytomegalovirus exposure and HLA in healthy donors. Germline CDR1 reads MDHEN; CDR2 reads SYDVKM. V was clipped by 6 bases and J by 3 bases, with 9 bases between them. This CDR3 contains 12 residues. It was with 60 Vbeta and 13 Jbeta primers that the PCR ran. Libraries were prepared by immunoSEQ multiplex PCR; TCRdb keeps only in-frame clonotypes and omits some of them. The sample includes about 130,000 clones, 65% to 80% of them seen just once. The sequence came from a human donor in good health. The sequenced sample was PBMCs. The chain employs TRBV28 and TRBJ2-7; D might be TRBD2 (6 bases). CDR3 nucleotides: TGTGCCAGCAGCCGGGGGTACTACGAGCAGTACTTC. Encoded protein: CASSRGYYEQYF.